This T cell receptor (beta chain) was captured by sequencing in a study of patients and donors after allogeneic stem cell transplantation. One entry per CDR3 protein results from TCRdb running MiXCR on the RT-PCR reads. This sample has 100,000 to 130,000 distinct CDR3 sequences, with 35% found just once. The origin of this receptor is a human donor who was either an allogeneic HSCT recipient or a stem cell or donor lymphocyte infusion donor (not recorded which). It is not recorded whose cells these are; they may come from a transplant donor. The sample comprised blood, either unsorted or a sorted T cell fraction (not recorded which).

This chain's CDR3 is CASSQGYLKNTEAFF. The CDR3 coding sequence is TGCGCCAGCAGCCAAGGTTATCTCAAAAACACTGAAGCTTTCTTT. The J gene is TRBJ1-1, the V gene TRBV4-3, with D unresolved. The germline CDR1 and CDR2 sequences are LGHNA and YSLEER. Trimming cost V 1 base and J 2 bases, with 11 bases left between them. The CDR3 is 15 amino acids.